One sample yielded the 26 T cell receptor beta chains listed below, sequenced in a study of shared clonotypes between healthy human individuals. Generated by immunoSEQ multiplex PCR, the TCRdb table keeps only in-frame clones and is missing some. In the table there are a few million clones, approximately 92% of which are singletons. The sequenced material came from naive CD4+ T cells sorted from blood. Subset defined: CD45RA+ positively selected. The receptors originated from a young man in good health.

The rearrangement links TRBV6-5 to TRBJ1-5; D call uncertain. Trimming shortened V by 0 bases and J by 4 bases, and 10 bases separated the two germline ends. The CDR3 has 15 amino acids. CDR1 is MNHEY, CDR2 SVGAGI, per germline. The DNA of the CDR3 is TGTGCCAGCAGTTACTCGGCTGAGGGAAATCAGCCCCAGCATTTT. Amino acids: CASSYSAEGNQPQHF.

This clone was counted a single time. V is TRBV4-3 and J is TRBJ2-2; D might be TRBD1 (6 bases). The CDR3 consists of 16 residues. The germline V and J ends were trimmed by 3 bases and 5 bases, with 16 bases remaining between them. Germline CDR1 and CDR2: LGHNA and YSLEER. CDR3 nucleotide sequence: TGCGCCAGCAGCCATGGCCAGACAGGTGGTACCGGGGAGCTGTTTTTT. Residues: CASSHGQTGGTGELFF.

The rearrangement uses TRBV2 and TRBJ2-1; D remains unclear. With 1 base removed from V and 6 bases from J, the gap between germline ends came to 4 bases. The CDR3 spans 12 residues. Germline assignment: CDR1 SNHLY and CDR2 FYNNEI. The chain's CDR3 is CASSEDSNEQFF. The DNA of the CDR3 is TGTGCCAGCAGTGAAGACTCCAATGAGCAGTTCTTC. The whole variable domain, filled in from reference TRBV2 and TRBJ2-1, reads EPEVTQTPSHQVTQMGQEVILRCVPISNHLYFYWYRQILGQKVEFLVSFYNNEISEKSEIFDDQFSVERPDGSNFTLKIRSTKLEDSAMYFCASSEDSNEQFFGPGTRLTVL.

The chain joins TRBV6-5 to TRBJ2-1, with TRBD1 matching 8 bases. The CDR3 has 15 residues. Germline CDR1 and CDR2: MNHEY and SVGAGI. J lost 5 bases, V lost 5 bases, and 8 bases had no gene match. The CDR3 region has the DNA TGTGCCAGCAGTCGGGGGACAGGATTCAACAATGAGCAGTTCTTC. Residues: CASSRGTGFNNEQFF.

The chain joins TRBV19 to TRBJ2-7; the D gene is possibly TRBD2 (5 bases). The CDR3 contains 14 residues. The V end was cut by 6 bases, the J end by 3 bases, with 15 bases between. Germline CDR1 and CDR2: LNHDA and SQIVND (reference sequence). The CDR3 nucleotides are TGTGCCAGTAGCCTCGGAGGCAGTAACTACGAGCAGTACTTC. Translated, it gives CASSLGGSNYEQYF.

The rearrangement links TRBV6-1 to TRBJ2-4; a possible D gene is TRBD1 (6 bases). This CDR3 region has 13 residues. Germline CDR1 is MNHNS and CDR2 is SASEGT. Between the trimmed V and J ends, which lost 8 bases and 4 bases, there was a span of 12 bases. CDR3 bases: TGTGCCAGCTTACAGGGAGAAAAAAACATTCAGTACTTC. Encoded protein: CASLQGEKNIQYF.

This rearrangement joins TRBV28 to TRBJ1-1; 10 bases are shared with TRBD1. Germline loops: CDR1 MDHEN, CDR2 SYDVKM. V shed 5 bases, J shed 7 bases, and the junction held 10 bases outside the gene matches. The length of the CDR3 is 15 residues. CDR3 amino acids: CASSLATGGLGEAFF. The DNA for the CDR3 is TGTGCCAGCAGTCTAGCGACAGGGGGCTTGGGTGAAGCTTTCTTT.

The chain carries TRBV27 and TRBJ1-1, with D possibly being TRBD1 (6 bases). The V gene's germline CDR1 is MNHEY and CDR2 SMNVEV (reference sequence). The CDR3 is made up of 20 amino acids. The V and J ends lost 6 bases and 1 base respectively, with 30 bases between them. In nucleotides, the CDR3 is TGTGCCAGCAGGGGACTACCTTACAGGGCCTGGACGCAAGGGAACACTGAAGCTTTCTTT. It translates to CASRGLPYRAWTQGNTEAFF.

The V gene is TRBV5-8, the J gene TRBJ1-4; perhaps TRBD1 as D (5 bases). This CDR3 has 14 amino acids. Germline V gene sequence: CDR1 SGHTS, CDR2 YDEGEE. Trimming stripped 4 bases from V and 8 bases from J, with 15 bases between. The CDR3 coding sequence is TGTGCCAGCAGCCTAGACAGTACCCCCGAAAAACTGTTTTTT. Translated, it gives CASSLDSTPEKLFF.

This chain joins TRBV4-1 and TRBJ2-5, with no clear D. The V gene's germline CDR1 is MGHRA and CDR2 YSYEKL. The CDR3 contains 13 residues. Deletions cut 4 bases from V and 4 bases from J, with 10 bases between. The CDR3 DNA is TGCGCCAGCAGCCTGTGGGTCTTAGAGACCCAGTACTTC. It encodes CASSLWVLETQYF.

The count of this clone is one. Distinct nucleotide sequences in the sample also encode this CDR3. The chain links TRBV7-9 to TRBJ1-3; D gene unclear. The V end lost 5 bases, the J end lost 2 bases, and 7 bases lay between the germline ends. The CDR3 runs to 13 residues. CDR1 and CDR2 from the germline V gene are SEHNR and FQNEAQ (reference sequence). CDR3 residues: CASSLAAGNTIYF. In DNA form, the CDR3 reads TGTGCCAGCAGCCTGGCTGCTGGAAACACCATATATTTT.

Note on this clone: Additional DNA sequences in this sample encode the identical CDR3. The gene calls are TRBV5-1 and TRBJ2-7; unclear D gene. Trimming left V 0 bases short and J 1 base short, with 8 bases between. Germline V gene sequence: CDR1 SGHRS, CDR2 YFSETQ. The CDR3 contains 14 residues. This chain's CDR3 is CASSLGGISYEQYF. CDR3 coding DNA: TGCGCCAGCAGCTTGGGGGGTATATCCTACGAGCAGTACTTC. The variable domain in full, with the rest retrieved from reference TRBV5-1 and TRBJ2-7, is KAGVTQTPRYLIKTRGQQVTLSCSPISGHRSVSWYQQTPGQGLQFLFEYFSETQRNKGNFPGRFSGRQFSNSRSEMNVSTLELGDSALYLCASSLGGISYEQYFGPGTRLTVT.

The chain has TRBV7-9 and TRBJ2-1, with unresolved D. Per the germline V gene, CDR1 is SEHNR and CDR2 is FQNEAQ (reference sequence). This CDR3 has 12 residues. V lost 2 bases and J 13 bases, leaving 12 bases between the germline ends. Here the CDR3 DNA reads TGTGCCAGCAGCTTACCACAAGAACCCCAGTTCTTC. Translating it yields CASSLPQEPQFF.

This sequence joins TRBV11-2 and TRBJ2-1; 13 bases map to TRBD2. J gave up 10 bases and V 0 bases, and 6 bases lay outside the gene matches. Germline CDR1 is SGHAT and CDR2 is FQNNGV. The CDR3 has 16 amino acids. The CDR3 protein is CASSLDRLAGGSEQFF. The CDR3 nucleotides are TGTGCCAGCAGCTTAGATCGACTAGCGGGAGGTTCCGAGCAGTTCTTC.

The rearrangement joins TRBV7-3 to TRBJ2-6; the match to TRBD1 covers 7 bases. CDR1 is SGHTA, CDR2 FQGTGA, per germline. J was trimmed by 4 bases and V by 5 bases; bases with no gene match: 14. The CDR3 spans 18 residues. The chain's CDR3 is CASSIGQDTLLGANVLTF. The CDR3 bases are TGTGCCAGCAGCATAGGACAGGATACCCTTCTAGGGGCCAACGTCCTGACTTTC. The variable domain in full, completed from reference TRBV7-3 and TRBJ2-6, reads GAGVSQTPSNKVTEKGKYVELRCDPISGHTALYWYRQSLGQGPEFLIYFQGTGAADDSGLPNDRFFAVRPEGSVSTLKIQRTERGDSAVYLCASSIGQDTLLGANVLTFGAGSRLTVL.

The V gene is TRBV4-3, the J gene TRBJ2-3; D gene unclear. V was cut by 0 bases and J by 0 bases, with 13 bases left in between. Germline lookup yields CDR1 LGHNA and CDR2 YSLEER. The CDR3 contains 17 residues. CDR3: CASSQDRALLSTDTQYF. In DNA form, the CDR3 reads TGCGCCAGCAGCCAAGATCGGGCACTACTAAGCACAGATACGCAGTATTTT.

The CDR3 spells CASRPTGQPQHF. CDR3 in DNA: TGTGCCAGTAGACCGACGGGTCAGCCCCAGCATTTT. The chain recombines TRBV19 with TRBJ1-5; no firm D call. Trimming took off 6 bases at V and 6 bases at J, with 9 bases between the two ends. Germline lookup yields CDR1 LNHDA and CDR2 SQIVND (reference sequence). This CDR3 contains 12 residues.

This chain connects TRBV10-1 to TRBJ2-5; perhaps TRBD2 as D (5 bases). The CDR3 spans 13 residues. From germline, CDR1 is WNHNN and CDR2 SYGVQD (reference sequence). Trimming removed 6 bases at V and 1 base at J, with 9 bases between. This CDR3 reads CASSSGLQETQYF. The CDR3 bases are TGCGCCAGCAGCAGCGGACTCCAAGAGACCCAGTACTTC.

This clone was recorded once. The CDR3, as DNA: TGCGCCAGCAGCGGACAGGGGGGCGACTATGGCTACACCTTC. Protein product: CASSGQGGDYGYTF. The chain links TRBV4-1 to TRBJ1-2; 10 bases map to TRBD1. This CDR3 is 14 amino acids long. Unmatched junction bases numbered 3, after V lost 5 bases and J lost 3 bases. Germline V lookup: CDR1 MGHRA, CDR2 YSYEKL.

This clone has just one count. The chain has TRBV6-1 and TRBJ2-3; 12 nucleotides match TRBD2. The V and J ends lost 6 bases and 9 bases, in that order; junction bases with no gene match: 7. This CDR3 is built from 14 residues. Germline V gene lookup returns CDR1 MNHNS and CDR2 SASEGT. In DNA form, the CDR3 reads TGTGCCAGCAGCGCTAGCGGGAGGGCCGGGACGCAGTATTTT. Amino acids: CASSASGRAGTQYF.

The chain couples TRBV2 to TRBJ2-7; 9 nucleotides align to TRBD2. Germline CDR1 is SNHLY and CDR2 is FYNNEI. The CDR3 is 15 amino acids. V was pared by 4 bases and J by 9 bases, with 13 bases of the junction left unmatched. CDR3: CASSGRASGMWGQYF. The DNA of the CDR3 is TGTGCCAGCAGTGGGCGGGCTAGCGGGATGTGGGGGCAGTACTTC.

The chain recombines TRBV5-6 with TRBJ2-3; the match to TRBD2 covers 10 bases. From germline, CDR1 is SGHDT and CDR2 YYEEEE. J lost 3 bases, V lost 1 base, and 2 bases had no gene match. The CDR3 covers 15 residues. CDR3 in amino acids: CASSLSGGATDTQYF. DNA for the CDR3: TGTGCCAGCAGCTTGAGCGGGGGGGCAACAGATACGCAGTATTTT.

The V gene is TRBV19, the J gene TRBJ2-2; D is ambiguous. Germline CDR1 and CDR2: LNHDA and SQIVND (reference sequence). The germline V and J ends were trimmed by 1 base and 4 bases, with 13 bases remaining between them. The CDR3 is 16 residues long. CDR3 nucleotide sequence: TGTGCCAGTAGTATAGCCCAAGCACCCCGCACCGGGGAGCTGTTTTTT. Translated: CASSIAQAPRTGELFF.

V gene TRBV2 combines with J gene TRBJ2-1; 7 bases match TRBD2. The CDR3 loop spans 16 amino acids. V was clipped by 6 bases and J by 0 bases; unmatched bases: 8. From germline, CDR1 is SNHLY and CDR2 FYNNEI. The CDR3 coding sequence is TGTGCCAGCAGCCCACTAGCGAGAAGCTCCTACAATGAGCAGTTCTTC. It yields the protein CASSPLARSSYNEQFF.

Comment on this clone: Other DNA sequences in this specimen translate into the identical CDR3. This rearrangement joins TRBV30 to TRBJ2-3; the D is unclear. Germline values: CDR1 GTSNPN, CDR2 SVGIG (reference sequence). With 1 base removed from V and 4 bases from J, the gap between germline ends came to 6 bases. The length of the CDR3 is 12 residues. CDR3 DNA: TGTGCCTGGAGTGACGGCGCAGATACGCAGTATTTT. Protein sequence: CAWSDGADTQYF. The whole variable domain, remainder taken from reference TRBV30 and TRBJ2-3, is SQTIHQWPATLVQPVGSPLSLECTVEGTSNPNLYWYRQAAGRGLQLLFYSVGIGQISSEVPQNLSASRPQDRQFILSSKKLLLSDSGFYLCAWSDGADTQYFGPGTRLTVL.

This chain connects TRBV2 to TRBJ1-2, with unresolved D. This CDR3 region has 10 residues. From germline, CDR1 is SNHLY and CDR2 FYNNEI. The V gene lost 5 bases and the J gene lost 7 bases, with 5 bases spanning the gap. The CDR3 sequence: CASSLGGYTF. The CDR3 DNA reads TGTGCCAGCAGTCTGGGTGGCTACACCTTC.